The 30 T cell receptor beta chains listed next were all sequenced from one sample in a study of lymphopenia after photon versus proton radiotherapy. Libraries were prepared by immunoSEQ multiplex PCR; TCRdb keeps only in-frame clonotypes and omits some of them. The profile covers 2,000 to 2,500 clones, with roughly 72% appearing a single time and 30% to 40% taken by the ten largest. The input for sequencing was peripheral blood, taken from a patient treated with photon-based radiotherapy. The receptors were gathered from an older man with cholangiocarcinoma.

This clone has just one count. The rearrangement joins TRBV10-3 to TRBJ2-1; 8 bases map to TRBD1. Germline V gene data show CDR1 as ENHRY and CDR2 as SYGVKD. Trimming cost V 6 bases and J 5 bases; bases outside gene matches: 3. There are 13 residues in the CDR3. CDR3 DNA sequence: TGTGCCATCAGGACAGGGGAAAACAATGAGCAGTTCTTC. It specifies CAIRTGENNEQFF.

The rearrangement uses TRBV11-3 and TRBJ2-3; weak D call: TRBD1 (5 bases). Germline V gene lookup returns CDR1 SGHNT and CDR2 YENEEA. The CDR3 covers 15 residues. Trimming pared 5 bases from V and 5 bases from J, leaving 17 bases between. For the CDR3, the DNA is TGTGCCAGCAGCCCTCAGCTAGGCCAGGGAGATACGCAGTATTTT. Protein product: CASSPQLGQGDTQYF.

This clone is large by share. This chain links TRBV7-6 with TRBJ2-7; D is unclear. V was cut by 7 bases and J by 2 bases, with 12 bases left in between. Germline V lookup: CDR1 SGHVS, CDR2 FNYEAQ. This CDR3 region has 13 residues. In DNA form, the CDR3 reads TGTGCCAGCAATGCAGGCGGAACCTACGAGCAGTACTTC. Translation: CASNAGGTYEQYF.

This clone was observed a handful of times. This may be a read error, as it is one base from a much larger clone. Other DNA variants within this sample encode the same CDR3. The chain has TRBV18 and TRBJ1-5, with TRBD1 matching 9 bases. This CDR3 region has 15 residues. The J segment lost 2 bases and the V segment lost 3 bases, leaving 2 bases of the junction unmatched. Looked up from germline, CDR1 is KGHSH and CDR2 is LQKENI. As DNA, the CDR3 is TGTGCCAGCTCACCGGACAGGGGCGGCAATCAGCCCCAGCATTTT. Protein product: CASSPDRGGNQPQHF.

The genes are TRBV27 and TRBJ1-1, with D uncertain. Looked up from germline, CDR1 is MNHEY and CDR2 is SMNVEV (reference sequence). The CDR3 sequence is 12 residues long. Trimming shortened V by 8 bases and J by 0 bases, and 7 bases separated the two germline ends. The CDR3 bases are TGTGCCAGCGGCGAGGTGAACACTGAAGCTTTCTTT. Protein sequence: CASGEVNTEAFF.

The rearrangement joins TRBV5-4 to TRBJ1-2; TRBD1 might be the D (6 bases). This CDR3 has 14 amino acids. Trimming removed 0 bases at V and 9 bases at J, with 15 bases between. Germline V gene data show CDR1 as SGHNT and CDR2 as YYREEE (reference sequence). CDR3 protein: CASSLEGQGRRYTF. The CDR3 DNA follows: TGTGCCAGCAGCTTGGAGGGTCAGGGGAGACGCTACACCTTC.

The chain employs TRBV18 and TRBJ2-5, with TRBD2 identical over 8 bases. Germline CDR1 and CDR2: KGHSH and LQKENI. The ends lost 3 bases at V and 2 bases at J; junction bases unmatched: 5. The CDR3 length is 15 residues. CDR3 protein: CASSPLAGTQETQYF. The CDR3 DNA reads as TGTGCCAGCTCACCCTTAGCGGGGACGCAAGAGACCCAGTACTTC.

This clone was recorded a few times. The chain has TRBV10-2 and TRBJ1-1; D not resolved. V was cut by 0 bases and J by 4 bases, with 9 bases left in between. This CDR3 is built from 14 residues. Looked up from germline, CDR1 is WSHSY and CDR2 is SAAADI. CDR3 coding DNA: TGCGCCAGCAGTGAGTCCCGGGCGGGCACTGAAGCTTTCTTT. As protein: CASSESRAGTEAFF.

The chain couples TRBV7-3 to TRBJ2-3, with TRBD2 matching over 7 bases. After removal of 1 base from V and 5 bases from J, the junction contained 3 bases not matched to a gene. Germline assignment: CDR1 SGHTA and CDR2 FQGTGA. The CDR3 is 14 residues long. The CDR3 nucleotides are TGTGCCAGCAGCTTAAGCCGGGGGGTAGATACGCAGTATTTT. Its protein product is CASSLSRGVDTQYF.

In regard to this clone: This CDR3 is also generated by other DNA sequences in the sample. The V and J genes are TRBV29-1 and TRBJ1-1, with TRBD1 as a possible D gene (5 bases). The CDR3 spans 12 residues. Trimming removed 5 bases at V and 1 base at J, with 8 bases between. Germline CDR1 is SQVTM and CDR2 is ANQGSEA. The CDR3: CSVPTGNTEAFF. CDR3 DNA sequence: TGCAGCGTTCCTACAGGGAACACTGAAGCTTTCTTT.

This chain connects TRBV2 to TRBJ1-1; no firm D call. Germline loops: CDR1 SNHLY, CDR2 FYNNEI. The CDR3 has 11 amino acids. Trimming pared 7 bases from V and 3 bases from J, leaving 6 bases between. The CDR3 protein is CASTWDTEAFF. CDR3 DNA: TGTGCCAGCACCTGGGACACTGAAGCTTTCTTT.

The chain uses TRBV11-2 and TRBJ2-7; D is perhaps TRBD2 (7 bases). This CDR3 has 15 amino acids. V was shortened by 4 bases and J by 0 bases, with 13 bases between the two germline ends. Germline V gives CDR1 SGHAT, CDR2 FQNNGV. CDR3 in amino acids: CASSWGGGSSYEQYF. CDR3 coding DNA: TGTGCCAGCAGCTGGGGAGGGGGGAGCTCCTACGAGCAGTACTTC. Full variable domain (remainder filled in from reference TRBV11-2 and TRBJ2-7): EAGVAQSPRYKIIEKRQSVAFWCNPISGHATLYWYQQILGQGPKLLIQFQNNGVVDDSQLPKDRFSAERLKGVDSTLKIQPAKLEDSAVYLCASSWGGGSSYEQYFGPGTRLTVT.

The CDR3 DNA reads as TGTGCCAGCAGCCCTCGGACGGGTGCATGGAGCACTGAAGCTTTCTTT. Its translation is CASSPRTGAWSTEAFF. The chain links TRBV9 to TRBJ1-1, with D uncertain. Germline values: CDR1 SGDLS, CDR2 YYNGEE. The CDR3 runs 16 residues. Between the trimmed V and J ends, which lost 4 bases and 4 bases, there was a span of 20 bases.

The rearrangement joins TRBV20-1 to TRBJ2-1; D gene unclear. CDR1 DFQATT and CDR2 SNEGSKA come from the germline V gene (reference sequence). V was clipped by 5 bases and J by 2 bases, with 4 bases between them. The CDR3 sequence is 11 residues long. The DNA of the CDR3 is TGCAGTGCTTCCACCTACAATGAGCAGTTCTTC. It yields the protein CSASTYNEQFF.

The chain carries TRBV6-6 and TRBJ1-2; weak D call: TRBD1 (5 bases). Trimming took 8 bases from V and 1 from J, leaving 11 bases between them. The V gene's germline CDR1 is MNHNY and CDR2 SVGAGI (reference sequence). The CDR3 has 13 amino acids. CDR3 sequence reads: CASHPGFNYGYTF. The CDR3 DNA reads TGTGCCAGCCATCCAGGGTTTAACTATGGCTACACCTTC.

On this clone: At one end the junction does not follow the germline gene, possibly because of a read error. This chain connects TRBV7-3 to TRBJ2-1; D call uncertain. Germline CDR1 SGHTA, CDR2 FQGTGA. The CDR3 runs to 13 residues. Written as DNA, the CDR3 is TGTGCCAGCAGCTTAAGTTTATCGGGCAGCCGGATCTTC. The encoded protein is CASSLSLSGSRIF.

This clone was seen more than once but under ten times. This chain joins TRBV30 and TRBJ1-6; no definite D call. The CDR3 has 12 amino acids. V shed 1 base and J shed 13 bases, with 11 bases lying between them. The germline V gene encodes CDR1 GTSNPN and CDR2 SVGIG (reference sequence). The chain's CDR3 is CAWSESARPLHF. In DNA form, the CDR3 reads TGTGCCTGGAGTGAATCGGCCCGTCCCCTCCACTTT.

By share of the sample, this clone is large. The chain couples TRBV21-1 to TRBJ1-1. TRBV21-1 is given as a pseudogene. CDR3 length: 12 residues. The CDR3 here is CASTLNNTEAFF. DNA of the CDR3: TGTGCCAGCACTCTAAACAACACTGAAGCTTTCTTT.

CDR3 DNA sequence: TGTGCCAGCAGCTTGGGCCAGGGAAACATTCAGTACTTC. Its translation is CASSLGQGNIQYF. The chain joins TRBV5-6 to TRBJ2-4, with D possibly TRBD1 on 5 matching bases. CDR3 length: 13 residues. Looked up from germline, CDR1 is SGHDT and CDR2 is YYEEEE. Trimming took off 0 bases at V and 6 bases at J, with 7 bases between the two ends.

The chain joins TRBV14 to TRBJ1-6, with a weak D call TRBD1 (5 bases). The CDR3 extends over 14 amino acids. The V gene lost 1 base and the J gene lost 10 bases, with 11 bases spanning the gap. Per the germline V gene, CDR1 is SGHDN and CDR2 is FVKESK. CDR3 nucleotide sequence: TGTGCCAGCAGCCAAGGCAGGGAGTACTCACCCCTCCACTTT. Its protein product is CASSQGREYSPLHF.

The rearrangement uses TRBV7-3 and TRBJ1-1; weak D call: TRBD1 (5 bases). The CDR3 sequence is 15 residues long. V was shortened by 1 base and J by 3 bases, with 12 bases between the two germline ends. Germline lookup yields CDR1 SGHTA and CDR2 FQGTGA. DNA of the CDR3: TGTGCCAGCAGCTTAAGGCTGGGACCAGACACTGAAGCTTTCTTT. It encodes CASSLRLGPDTEAFF.

The chain joins TRBV15 to TRBJ2-4; TRBD1 might be the D (6 bases). There are 15 residues in the CDR3. V was trimmed by 5 bases and J by 0 bases, leaving 11 bases between them. Germline V gene lookup returns CDR1 LNHNV and CDR2 YYDKDF (reference sequence). The CDR3 DNA is TGTGCCACCAGCGCTGGACAGCTAGCCAAAAACATTCAGTACTTC. This gives the protein CATSAGQLAKNIQYF.

The CDR3 DNA is TGCGCCAGCAGCTTGGACGGCTCAAATCAGCCCCAGCATTTT. This sequence encodes CASSLDGSNQPQHF. This chain links TRBV5-1 with TRBJ1-5, with D unresolved. The CDR3 is 14 amino acids. Trimming removed 0 bases from V and 4 bases from J, with 8 bases in between. Per the germline V gene, CDR1 is SGHRS and CDR2 is YFSETQ.

V is TRBV7-8 and J is TRBJ2-1; D ambiguous. This CDR3 spans 12 amino acids. Germline assignment: CDR1 SGHVS and CDR2 FQNEAQ. V was cut by 1 base and J by 6 bases, with 4 bases left in between. CDR3 bases: TGTGCCAGCAGCTTAGTACCCAATGAGCAGTTCTTC. As protein: CASSLVPNEQFF.

As to this clone: A junction boundary mismatches the germline segment, possibly from a read error. V and J are TRBV6-5 and TRBJ2-3; the D gene is possibly TRBD2 (6 bases). There are 14 residues in the CDR3. Germline lookup yields CDR1 MNHEY and CDR2 SVGAGI. This chain's CDR3 is CAISAVAVTDTQYF. Here the CDR3 DNA reads TGTGCCATCAGTGCGGTAGCGGTGACAGATACGCAGTATTTT.

This clone has more than one count but fewer than ten. The rearrangement joins TRBV11-2 to TRBJ2-3; the D is unclear. Germline CDR1 and CDR2: SGHAT and FQNNGV. Trimming pared 5 bases from V and 1 base from J, leaving 10 bases between. This CDR3 has 14 amino acids. CDR3 nucleotides: TGTGCCAGCAGCCCGCGAGAACGCACAGATACGCAGTATTTT. This encodes CASSPRERTDTQYF.

The chain carries TRBV5-1 and TRBJ2-1; D is ambiguous. V lost 6 bases, J lost 5 bases, and 12 bases lay in between. CDR3 length: 13 residues. Germline CDR1 and CDR2: SGHRS and YFSETQ. The CDR3 DNA reads TGCGCCAGCATGGCCGCCCCCGACAATGAGCAGTTCTTC. It specifies CASMAAPDNEQFF.

The V gene is TRBV7-9, the J gene TRBJ2-2; D is uncertain. Trimming took off 5 bases at V and 4 bases at J, with 14 bases between the two ends. Per germline, CDR1 SEHNR and CDR2 FQNEAQ (reference sequence). This CDR3 is 15 amino acids long. CDR3 region: CASSMPRTTTGELFF. CDR3 sequence (DNA): TGTGCCAGCAGCATGCCCAGGACCACCACCGGGGAGCTGTTTTTT.

This clone showed up just a few times. The chain employs TRBV6-1 and TRBJ2-5; perhaps D is TRBD1 or TRBD2 (5 bases each). CDR3 length: 14 residues. The germline CDR1 and CDR2 sequences are MNHNS and SASEGT. The V and J ends lost 4 bases and 4 bases respectively, with 13 bases between them. The CDR3 reads CASSGGWGRETQYF. CDR3 bases: TGTGCCAGCAGTGGTGGGTGGGGGAGAGAGACCCAGTACTTC.

This clone was seen a few times. The chain uses TRBV7-9 and TRBJ1-1; D unclear. V lost 0 bases and J 7 bases, leaving 12 bases between the germline ends. CDR1 is SEHNR and CDR2 is FQNEAQ in the germline V gene (reference sequence). This CDR3 has 14 amino acids. The CDR3 here is CASSLATAADEAFF. The CDR3 region has the DNA TGTGCCAGCAGCTTAGCGACGGCAGCGGATGAAGCTTTCTTT.